The rows below give T cell receptor beta chains drawn from one sample of a study of shared clonotypes between healthy human individuals. TCRdb's table, derived via immunoSEQ multiplex PCR, lists solely in-frame clones and lacks some. The table shows millions of clones, with more than 85% occurring only once. Sequencing was done on a sample of naive CD8+ T cells from PBMCs. The receptor source for this set is a man aged 18 to 35 in good health. Some clones in this sample may be carry-over from other donors' samples. Each CDR3 is given with its conserved first and last residue. The order of the fields is clone size, J gene, V gene, D gene, CDR3 length, CDR3 DNA, CDR3 protein. A D gene is named only where the DNA matches it firmly. Clone size is stated in some rows and not others, as once, few, many or a class when expanded.

size: once
J: TRBJ1-3
V: TRBV7-9
D: TRBD1
length: 16
DNA: TGTGCCAGCAGCTTAGGAGGGACAGGGGGTGGAAACACCATATATTTT
CDR3: CASSLGGTGGGNTIYF

size: NA
J: TRBJ2-7
V: TRBV19
D: NA
length: 13
DNA: TGTGCCAGTACGGCCGAACCCCCCTACGAGCAGTACTTC
CDR3: CASTAEPPYEQYF

size: NA
J: TRBJ1-2
V: TRBV28
D: NA
length: 14
DNA: TGTGCCAGCAGTCCCAGGGGCACTTACTATGGCTACACCTTC
CDR3: CASSPRGTYYGYTF

size: NA
J: TRBJ2-3
V: TRBV10-2
D: NA
length: 12
DNA: TGCGCCAGCAGACAAAGGGCAGATACGCAGTATTTT
CDR3: CASRQRADTQYF

size: NA
J: TRBJ2-2
V: TRBV4-1
D: TRBD2
length: 16
DNA: TGCGCCAGCAGCCGAAGTAGCGGGACGAACACCGGGGAGCTGTTTTTT
CDR3: CASSRSSGTNTGELFF

size: NA
J: TRBJ2-2
V: TRBV9
D: TRBD2
length: 16
DNA: TGTGCCAGCAGCGTAGCTAGCGGGATTGGCACCGGGGAGCTGTTTTTT
CDR3: CASSVASGIGTGELFF

size: NA
J: TRBJ2-5
V: TRBV28
D: NA
length: 14
DNA: TGTGCCAGCAGTTCAGGTACAGGGAGCGAGACCCAGTACTTC
CDR3: CASSSGTGSETQYF

size: once
J: TRBJ1-3
V: TRBV9
D: NA
length: 16
DNA: TGTGCCAGCAGCGCCGGTCCGCCACCCTCTGGAAACACCATATATTTT
CDR3: CASSAGPPPSGNTIYF

size: NA
J: TRBJ2-3
V: TRBV13
D: TRBD2
length: 19
DNA: TGTGCCAGCAGCACCCTGACTAGCGGTTCCATAACTAGCACAGATACGCAGTATTTT
CDR3: CASSTLTSGSITSTDTQYF

size: NA
J: TRBJ2-7
V: TRBV6-1
D: NA
length: 12
DNA: TGTGCCAGCAGTGAAATCAGCTACGAGCAGTACTTC
CDR3: CASSEISYEQYF

size: NA
J: TRBJ2-2
V: TRBV11-3
D: NA
length: 15
DNA: TGTGCCAGCAGCTTCCGACAGGAGAACACCGGGGAGCTGTTTTTT
CDR3: CASSFRQENTGELFF

size: NA
J: TRBJ2-7
V: TRBV7-6
D: NA
length: 13
DNA: TGTGCCAGCAGCTACGGGACGGGCTACGAGCAGTACTTC
CDR3: CASSYGTGYEQYF

size: NA
J: TRBJ2-5
V: TRBV6-5
D: TRBD2
length: 15
DNA: TGTGCCAGCAGTTACTTAGCGGGGAGTGGAGAGACCCAGTACTTC
CDR3: CASSYLAGSGETQYF

size: NA
J: TRBJ2-3
V: TRBV5-1
D: TRBD2
length: 15
DNA: TGCGCCAGCAGCGTTAAGCGGGAGGTCGGAGATACGCAGTATTTT
CDR3: CASSVKREVGDTQYF

size: NA
J: TRBJ2-7
V: TRBV5-1
D: NA
length: 13
DNA: TGCGCCAGCAGCCCCGGGACAAAGTACGAGCAGTACTTC
CDR3: CASSPGTKYEQYF

size: NA
J: TRBJ2-1
V: TRBV5-1
D: NA
length: 17
DNA: TGCGCCAGCAGCTTGGGGGGTTTGGTCGGAGCCTACAATGAGCAGTTCTTC
CDR3: CASSLGGLVGAYNEQFF

size: NA
J: TRBJ2-6
V: TRBV10-1
D: NA
length: 16
DNA: TGCGCCAGCAGGGGTTCGCCGCCAGCGGGGGCCAACGTCCTGACTTTC
CDR3: CASRGSPPAGANVLTF

size: NA
J: TRBJ2-7
V: TRBV27
D: TRBD2
length: 17
DNA: TGTGCCAGCAGTTTAACTCGAATAGCGGGGGGTCCCTACGAGCAGTACTTC
CDR3: CASSLTRIAGGPYEQYF

size: NA
J: TRBJ2-1
V: TRBV27
D: NA
length: 16
DNA: TGTGCCAGCAGTTCGCAGGGCTTAAGCTCCTACAATGAGCAGTTCTTC
CDR3: CASSSQGLSSYNEQFF

size: NA
J: TRBJ2-2
V: TRBV11-2
D: TRBD2
length: 16
DNA: TGTGCCAGCAGCCAGGTAGCGGGCGCGAACACCGGGGAGCTGTTTTTT
CDR3: CASSQVAGANTGELFF

size: NA
J: TRBJ2-3
V: TRBV5-1
D: NA
length: 15
DNA: TGCGCCAGCAGCTTAGGTTCCAGCTCGTGGGATACGCAGTATTTT
CDR3: CASSLGSSSWDTQYF

size: once
J: TRBJ2-1
V: TRBV28
D: NA
length: 14
DNA: TGTGCCAGCAAGATGCAGAGCTCCTACAATGAGCAGTTCTTC
CDR3: CASKMQSSYNEQFF